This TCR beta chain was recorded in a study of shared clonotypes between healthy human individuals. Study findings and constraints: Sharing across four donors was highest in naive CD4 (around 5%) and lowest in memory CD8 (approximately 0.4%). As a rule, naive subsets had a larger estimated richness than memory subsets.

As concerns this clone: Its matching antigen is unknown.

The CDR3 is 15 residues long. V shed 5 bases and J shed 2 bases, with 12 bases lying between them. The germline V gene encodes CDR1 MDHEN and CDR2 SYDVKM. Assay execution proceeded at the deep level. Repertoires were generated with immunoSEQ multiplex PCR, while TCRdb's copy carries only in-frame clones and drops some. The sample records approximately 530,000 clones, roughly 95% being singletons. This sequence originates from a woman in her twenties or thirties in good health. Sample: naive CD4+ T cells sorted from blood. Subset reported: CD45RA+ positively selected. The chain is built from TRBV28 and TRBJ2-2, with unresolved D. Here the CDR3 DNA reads TGTGCCAGCAGTCTCGACCATTTTAACACCGGGGAGCTGTTTTTT. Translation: CASSLDHFNTGELFF.